This TCR beta chain was profiled in a study of blood T cell repertoires in COVID-19. Study-level background: Samples representing acute and convalescent COVID-19 were sourced from the United States, Italy and Spain. Sample material is recorded as cDNA or gDNA derived from T cells, B-cell-depleted T cells, or PBMCs.

Original processing methods: Cell counts per sample came from amplifying reference gene primers. Sequencing used immunoSEQ multiplex PCR; TCRdb keeps in-frame clones, though not all of them. V and J calls plus clone size are reproduced from that table; the DNA served to infer D and trimming. The repertoire consists of roughly 110,000 clones, with around 84% occurring once and the leading ten covering about 1.3%. The V gene's germline CDR1 is SGHRS and CDR2 YFSETQ. The CDR3 is 14 residues long. Trimming took 1 base from V and 6 from J; bases not matched to a gene: 6. This clonotype was sampled from a man aged 35-49 years with acute or convalescent COVID-19. The sample taken for sequencing was peripheral blood. V usage is TRBV5-1 and J usage is TRBJ1-2, with TRBD1 matching 7 bases. CDR3 sequence (DNA): TGCGCCAGCAGCTTGTATACAGGGGAGGATGGCTACACCTTC. Residues: CASSLYTGEDGYTF.